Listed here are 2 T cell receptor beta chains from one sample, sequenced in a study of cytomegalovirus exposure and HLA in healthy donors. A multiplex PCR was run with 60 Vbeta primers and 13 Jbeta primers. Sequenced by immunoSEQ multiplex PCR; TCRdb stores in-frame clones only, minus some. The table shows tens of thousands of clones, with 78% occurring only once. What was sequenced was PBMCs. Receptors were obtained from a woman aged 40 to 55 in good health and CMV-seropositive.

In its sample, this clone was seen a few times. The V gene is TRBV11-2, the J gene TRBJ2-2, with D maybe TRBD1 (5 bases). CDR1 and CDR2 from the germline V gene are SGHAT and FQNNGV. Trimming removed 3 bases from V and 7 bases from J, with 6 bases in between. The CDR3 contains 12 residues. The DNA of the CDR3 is TGTGCCAGCAGCTTCAGGGTCGGGGAGCTGTTTTTT. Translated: CASSFRVGELFF. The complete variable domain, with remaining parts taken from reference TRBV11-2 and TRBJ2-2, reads EAGVAQSPRYKIIEKRQSVAFWCNPISGHATLYWYQQILGQGPKLLIQFQNNGVVDDSQLPKDRFSAERLKGVDSTLKIQPAKLEDSAVYLCASSFRVGELFFGEGSRLTVL.

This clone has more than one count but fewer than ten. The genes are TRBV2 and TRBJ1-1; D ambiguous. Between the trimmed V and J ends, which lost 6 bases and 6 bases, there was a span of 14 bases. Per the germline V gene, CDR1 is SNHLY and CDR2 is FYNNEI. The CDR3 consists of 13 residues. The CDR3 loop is CASRAPSPAEAFF. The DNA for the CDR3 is TGTGCCAGCAGGGCCCCCTCGCCCGCTGAAGCTTTCTTT.